Presented here are 32 T cell receptor beta chains from one specimen sequenced in a study of regulatory T cells in long-lasting Graves disease. Time point meaning: persistent/refractory GD, antithyroid drugs over 5 years with positive TRAb. After RNA was extracted from PBMCs, the TCR library was made from it. In building TCR beta libraries, iRepertoire HTBI primers were used together with Arm-PCR of CDR3 regions. In TCRdb, the multiplex PCR reads were re-called with MiXCR into one record per CDR3 protein. The repertoire holds roughly 700,000 distinct CDR3 sequences, with around 30% as singletons. Sequencing used peripheral blood mononuclear cells (PBMCs), obtained when the disease was refractory, from a patient treated with antithyroid drugs. Source of these receptors: a female donor with Graves disease.

The sample holds many counts of this clonotype. V gene TRBV2 combines with J gene TRBJ2-5; TRBD1 is a possible D gene (5 bases). The CDR3 length is 15 residues. In germline, CDR1 is SNHLY, CDR2 FYNNEI. V was pared by 0 bases and J by 5 bases, with 13 bases between. For the CDR3, the DNA is TGTGCCAGCAGTGAAGCGCCCCAGAAGGGGGAGACCCAGTACTTC. Translating gives CASSEAPQKGETQYF.

The chain combines TRBV3-1 with TRBJ1-4; D is undetermined. The CDR3 contains 15 residues. Germline V lookup: CDR1 LGHDT, CDR2 YNNKEL (reference sequence). V was pared by 1 base and J by 10 bases, with 16 bases between. Here the CDR3 DNA reads TGTGCCAGCAGCCAAGTGGGTCAGGTGGGCCTAAAACTGTTTTTT. As protein: CASSQVGQVGLKLFF. Full variable domain (missing parts from reference TRBV3-1 and TRBJ1-4): DTAVSQTPKYLVTQMGNDKSIKCEQNLGHDTMYWYKQDSKKFLKIMFSYNNKELIINETVPNRFSPKSPDKAHLNLHINSLELGDSAVYFCASSQVGQVGLKLFFGSGTQLSVL.

This clonotype was seen a handful of times. The V gene is TRBV5-1, the J gene TRBJ2-5, with TRBD2 as a possible D gene (6 bases). Germline V gives CDR1 SGHRS, CDR2 YFSETQ. Trimming took 0 bases from V and 5 from J, leaving 14 bases between them. The CDR3 consists of 15 residues. Here the CDR3 DNA reads TGCGCCAGCAGCTTGGATAGCGGCAGACGGGAGACCCAGTACTTC. Translated, it gives CASSLDSGRRETQYF.

On this clonotype itself: This clone may be a read error of a much larger clone one base away. The genes are TRBV28 and TRBJ1-5; 7 bases agree with TRBD1. There are 15 residues in the CDR3. CDR1 and CDR2 from the germline V gene are MDHEN and SYDVKM. CDR3 protein: CASTWTGTDNQPRHF. As DNA, the CDR3 is TGTGCCAGCACCTGGACCGGGACAGACAATCAGCCCCGGCATTTT.

CDR3 coding DNA: TGTGCCAGCTCACGCCAACAAGGACAGGGGGCCTCAGAGACCCAGTACTTC. Translated, it gives CASSRQQGQGASETQYF. V usage is TRBV18 and J usage is TRBJ2-5; 11 bases fit TRBD1. Trimming cost V 4 bases and J 4 bases; bases outside gene matches: 11. The CDR3 loop spans 17 amino acids. Germline CDR1 KGHSH, CDR2 LQKENI.

The chain uses TRBV7-9 and TRBJ2-7, with TRBD2 identical over 10 bases. Germline V CDR1 and CDR2: SEHNR, FQNEAQ (reference sequence). Losses at the gene ends were 0 bases for V and 2 bases for J; bases not matched to a gene: 10. This CDR3 has 18 residues. CDR3 amino acids: CASSLALGLAEEAYEQYF. The CDR3 DNA is TGTGCCAGCAGCTTAGCTCTTGGACTAGCGGAGGAAGCCTACGAGCAGTACTTC.

The CDR3 nucleotides read TGTGCCAGCAGTCGCGGACTAGCGGAGAATGAGCAGTTCTTC. Its translation is CASSRGLAENEQFF. The chain has TRBV6-1 and TRBJ2-1; 10 positions match TRBD2. With V trimmed by 5 bases and J by 7 bases, 5 bases remained unmatched. The CDR3 runs 14 residues. CDR1 and CDR2 from the germline V gene are MNHNS and SASEGT.

The V call is TRBV7-3, the J call TRBJ2-5, with D maybe TRBD1 (6 bases). In germline, CDR1 is SGHTA, CDR2 FQGTGA. Trimming stripped 1 base from V and 5 bases from J, with 11 bases between. The CDR3 is made up of 14 amino acids. The CDR3: CASSLNSGAETQYF. CDR3 nucleotide sequence: TGTGCCAGCAGCTTAAATTCAGGGGCCGAGACCCAGTACTTC. Full variable domain (outside the CDR3, taken from reference TRBV7-3 and TRBJ2-5): GAGVSQTPSNKVTEKGKYVELRCDPISGHTALYWYRQSLGQGPEFLIYFQGTGAADDSGLPNDRFFAVRPEGSVSTLKIQRTERGDSAVYLCASSLNSGAETQYFGPGTRLLVL.

This clonotype showed up just a few times. The chain employs TRBV7-3 and TRBJ2-2; 8 bases are a match to TRBD2. CDR1 is SGHTA, CDR2 FQGTGA, per germline. V trimming: 6 bases; J trimming: 6 bases; junction bases outside the gene matches: 6. CDR3 size: 14 residues. CDR3 region: CASSSGTRAGELFF. CDR3 sequence (DNA): TGTGCCAGCAGTTCCGGGACTAGGGCCGGGGAGCTGTTTTTT.

This chain joins TRBV2 and TRBJ1-1; D not certain. Germline values: CDR1 SNHLY, CDR2 FYNNEI. The CDR3 is made up of 15 amino acids. V lost 8 bases and J 3 bases, leaving 19 bases between the germline ends. CDR3 coding DNA: TGTGCCAGCTCAACCCACCTTACCCCCGACACTGAAGCTTTCTTT. This sequence encodes CASSTHLTPDTEAFF. Variable domain in full (rest from reference TRBV2 and TRBJ1-1): EPEVTQTPSHQVTQMGQEVILRCVPISNHLYFYWYRQILGQKVEFLVSFYNNEISEKSEIFDDQFSVERPDGSNFTLKIRSTKLEDSAMYFCASSTHLTPDTEAFFGQGTRLTVV.

At least ten counts were recorded for this clonotype. The V gene is TRBV28, the J gene TRBJ1-1; D remains unclear. V was trimmed by 2 bases and J by 4 bases, leaving 14 bases between them. The CDR3 is 15 amino acids. Germline V gene lookup returns CDR1 MDHEN and CDR2 SYDVKM. This CDR3 reads CASSLPGLGATEAFF. The CDR3 DNA is TGTGCCAGCAGTTTACCGGGTCTGGGTGCCACTGAAGCTTTCTTT.

As concerns this clonotype: A read error is possible here, since a much larger clone lies one base away. This chain links TRBV2 with TRBJ2-7; 9 bases agree with TRBD2. The CDR3 totals 14 residues. Germline values: CDR1 SNHLY, CDR2 FYNNEI. Trimming cost V 4 bases and J 6 bases; bases outside gene matches: 7. The CDR3 DNA reads TGTGCCAGCAGTGTCCTAGCGGGGTCTGCCGAGCAGTACTTC. Its protein product is CASSVLAGSAEQYF.

In this sample, this clonotype turned up a few times. The V and J genes are TRBV30 and TRBJ1-5; 7 bases are a match to TRBD1. The V and J ends lost 0 bases and 6 bases, in that order; junction bases with no gene match: 8. The germline CDR1 and CDR2 sequences are GTSNPN and SVGIG (reference sequence). CDR3 length equals 15 residues. In DNA, the CDR3 is TGTGCCTGGAGTGTATTGGGACAGCCAAGTCAGCCCCAGCATTTT. Translating it yields CAWSVLGQPSQPQHF.

The chain employs TRBV12-3 or TRBV12-4 and TRBJ2-7; 7 bases align to TRBD2. CDR3 size: 16 residues. Trimming at V came to 7 bases and at J to 2 bases, leaving 14 bases not matched to a gene. The CDR3: CASTPMGGGGAYEQYF. CDR3 nucleotides: TGTGCCAGCACTCCTATGGGGGGGGGAGGAGCCTACGAGCAGTACTTC.

V gene TRBV7-8 combines with J gene TRBJ1-5; 10 bases fit TRBD1. Germline assignment: CDR1 SGHVS and CDR2 FQNEAQ. V shed 10 bases and J 6 bases; nucleotides not matched to a gene: 9. The CDR3 has 14 amino acids. The CDR3 reads CATSPGTGVQPQHF. The CDR3 nucleotides read TGTGCCACCTCCCCCGGGACAGGGGTTCAGCCCCAGCATTTT. Drawing the rest from reference TRBV7-8 and TRBJ1-5, the complete variable domain is GAGVSQSPRYKVAKRGQDVALRCDPISGHVSLFWYQQALGQGPEFLTYFQNEAQLDKSGLPSDRFFAERPEGSVSTLKIQRTQQEDSAVYLCATSPGTGVQPQHFGDGTRLSIL.

The chain links TRBV4-1 to TRBJ1-2; a weak D match, TRBD1 (6 bases). Trimming removed 0 bases at V and 4 bases at J, with 24 bases between. Germline V gene lookup returns CDR1 MGHRA and CDR2 YSYEKL. The length of the CDR3 is 19 residues. CDR3 in amino acids: CASSQDWGTTGGLSYGYTF. CDR3 nucleotides: TGCGCCAGCAGCCAAGATTGGGGAACGACAGGAGGACTTTCCTATGGCTACACCTTC.

The chain combines TRBV29-1 with TRBJ1-2, with D unresolved. The CDR3 is made up of 12 amino acids. V shed 1 base and J shed 8 bases, with 11 bases lying between them. Germline CDR1 SQVTM, CDR2 ANQGSEA. The CDR3 protein is CSVEAPSGGYTF. CDR3 nucleotide sequence: TGCAGCGTTGAAGCCCCTTCTGGCGGCTACACCTTC. The full variable domain, with the rest looked up from reference TRBV29-1 and TRBJ1-2, is SAVISQKPSRDICQRGTSLTIQCQVDSQVTMMFWYRQQPGQSLTLIATANQGSEATYESGFVIDKFPISRPNLTFSTLTVSNMSPEDSSIYLCSVEAPSGGYTFGSGTRLTVV.

The V gene is TRBV19, the J gene TRBJ1-2; D call uncertain. There are 11 residues in the CDR3. Trimming removed 3 bases at V and 3 bases at J, with 2 bases between. The germline CDR1 and CDR2 sequences are LNHDA and SQIVND (reference sequence). This CDR3 reads CASSMYYGYTF. The CDR3 region has the DNA TGTGCCAGTAGTATGTACTATGGCTACACCTTC.

A few counts support this clonotype. The rearrangement links TRBV7-2 to TRBJ2-7; 7 bases map to TRBD1. CDR1 is SGHTA, CDR2 FQGNSA, per germline. V was clipped by 5 bases and J by 0 bases; unmatched bases: 4. The CDR3 spans 14 residues. CDR3 nucleotides: TGTGCCAGCAGCGGACAGGCCAGCTCCTACGAGCAGTACTTC. Protein product: CASSGQASSYEQYF.

The chain is built from TRBV2 and TRBJ1-1, with D possibly matching TRBD1 (5 bases). CDR3 length equals 14 residues. Germline values: CDR1 SNHLY, CDR2 FYNNEI. The ends were cut back, 7 bases at V and 6 bases at J, with 18 bases in the middle. The CDR3: CASIWGQGSPEAFF. The CDR3, as DNA: TGTGCCAGCATATGGGGTCAGGGCTCGCCTGAAGCTTTCTTT. Variable domain in full (rest from reference TRBV2 and TRBJ1-1): EPEVTQTPSHQVTQMGQEVILRCVPISNHLYFYWYRQILGQKVEFLVSFYNNEISEKSEIFDDQFSVERPDGSNFTLKIRSTKLEDSAMYFCASIWGQGSPEAFFGQGTRLTVV.

This clonotype was detected many times. The chain has TRBV19 and TRBJ2-7; unclear D gene. Per the germline V gene, CDR1 is LNHDA and CDR2 is SQIVND (reference sequence). The CDR3 loop spans 13 amino acids. The germline V and J ends were trimmed by 4 bases and 2 bases, with 9 bases remaining between them. CDR3 coding DNA: TGTGCCAGTAGTAATGCCGGACCCTACGAGCAGTACTTC. Translating it yields CASSNAGPYEQYF.

The V gene is TRBV6-2 or TRBV6-3, the J gene TRBJ2-2; no clear D. The V end was cut by 7 bases, the J end by 5 bases, with 17 bases between. The CDR3 has 15 residues. In germline, CDR1 is MNHEY, CDR2 SVGEGT. In DNA form, the CDR3 reads TGTGCCAGCACCGAACAACTTCTGGGGACCGGGGAGCTGTTTTTT. It encodes CASTEQLLGTGELFF.

This clonotype was detected only once. V usage is TRBV4-1 and J usage is TRBJ1-5; 8 bases fit TRBD1. From germline, CDR1 is MGHRA and CDR2 YSYEKL. The CDR3 runs to 14 residues. The trim removed 3 bases at V and 6 bases at J, leaving 4 bases unmatched. The CDR3, as DNA: TGCGCCAGCAGCCATGCAGGGGGCTCTCAGCCCCAGCATTTT. It encodes CASSHAGGSQPQHF.

V gene TRBV20-1 combines with J gene TRBJ2-1, with 16 bases identical to TRBD2. V was pared by 7 bases and J by 8 bases, with 2 bases of the junction left unmatched. Germline assignment: CDR1 DFQATT and CDR2 SNEGSKA (reference sequence). The length of the CDR3 is 13 residues. The chain's CDR3 is CSVGTSGRDEQFF. As DNA, the CDR3 is TGCAGTGTTGGGACTAGCGGGAGGGATGAGCAGTTCTTC.

This clonotype was observed a handful of times. This chain uses TRBV5-1 with TRBJ1-4; 9 nucleotides line up with TRBD1. This CDR3 has 17 residues. J gave up 5 bases and V 0 bases, and 8 bases lay outside the gene matches. Germline V lookup: CDR1 SGHRS, CDR2 YFSETQ. CDR3 coding DNA: TGCGCCAGCAGCTTGGACCCTCCGGGACAGGGAAATGAAAAACTGTTTTTT. Translated: CASSLDPPGQGNEKLFF.

This clonotype has only a few counts. V gene TRBV7-6 combines with J gene TRBJ2-7, with 8 bases aligning to TRBD1. The CDR3 has 14 residues. The trim removed 1 base at V and 5 bases at J, leaving 4 bases unmatched. The germline gives CDR1 SGHVS, CDR2 FNYEAQ. The DNA of the CDR3 is TGTGCCAGCAGCTTAGACAGGGGGGTCCACGAGCAGTACTTC. Encoded protein: CASSLDRGVHEQYF.

In this sample, this clonotype turned up a few times. This chain uses TRBV30 with TRBJ1-1; D not resolved. The germline V gene encodes CDR1 GTSNPN and CDR2 SVGIG (reference sequence). This CDR3 has 13 amino acids. The V end lost 5 bases, the J end lost 4 bases, and 14 bases lay between the germline ends. This chain's CDR3 is CAWVYGFGTEAFF. In nucleotides, the CDR3 is TGTGCCTGGGTGTACGGATTCGGCACTGAAGCTTTCTTT.

This clonotype came up a few times. The gene calls are TRBV7-9 and TRBJ2-7, with TRBD1 identical over 7 bases. Germline V CDR1 and CDR2: SEHNR, FQNEAQ (reference sequence). The CDR3 runs 14 residues. V gave up 5 bases and J gave up 3 bases; unmatched junction bases: 7. The CDR3 DNA sequence: TGTGCCAGCAGCCCTAGGGGGACAGTCTACGAGCAGTACTTC. Translating gives CASSPRGTVYEQYF.

This clonotype has only a few counts. The rearrangement uses TRBV12-3 or TRBV12-4 and TRBJ1-4; 7 bases are shared with TRBD1. CDR3 length equals 17 residues. V lost 5 bases and J lost 0; bases outside the gene matches: 9. CDR3 amino acids: CASSPPRGLATNEKLFF. CDR3 coding DNA: TGTGCCAGCAGTCCCCCTAGGGGGCTAGCAACTAATGAAAAACTGTTTTTT.

The chain uses TRBV5-1 and TRBJ2-7; D unclear. Trimming pared 0 bases from V and 3 bases from J, leaving 13 bases between. The CDR3 extends over 15 amino acids. The germline V gene encodes CDR1 SGHRS and CDR2 YFSETQ. The DNA of the CDR3 is TGCGCCAGCAGCTTGGCCGTCGGACCCTTCTACGAGCAGTACTTC. Residues: CASSLAVGPFYEQYF.

This clonotype was seen a handful of times. The rearrangement joins TRBV6-1 to TRBJ2-2; D unclear. Germline values: CDR1 MNHNS, CDR2 SASEGT. CDR3 length: 13 residues. Deletions cut 10 bases from V and 6 bases from J, with 15 bases between. The CDR3 loop reads CATNEARSGELFF. CDR3 coding DNA: TGTGCCACCAACGAAGCTAGGTCCGGGGAGCTGTTTTTT.

V gene TRBV12-3 or TRBV12-4 combines with J gene TRBJ1-5; TRBD1 might be the D (6 bases). Trimming pared 3 bases from V and 0 bases from J, leaving 12 bases between. This CDR3 has 16 residues. CDR3 nucleotide sequence: TGTGCCAGCAGTTTGGGGGAGGGGGTTAGCAATCAGCCCCAGCATTTT. It codes for CASSLGEGVSNQPQHF.